Listed here are 22 T cell receptor beta chains from one sample, sequenced in a study of technical replicates of blood from a few donors. Here immunoSEQ multiplex PCR was the method, and the copy in TCRdb shows in-frame clones only, minus some. This sample carries 60,000 to 80,000 clones, around 86% of them seen once, and the ten largest clones take 5% to 6.5%. Sample: PBMCs. These receptors came from a human donor in good health. Some clones in this sample may be carry-over from other donors' samples.

This rearrangement joins TRBV25-1 to TRBJ2-3; D not resolved. Germline assignment: CDR1 MGHDK and CDR2 SYGVNS. Trimming shortened V by 6 bases and J by 3 bases, and 13 bases separated the two germline ends. The CDR3 consists of 14 residues. CDR3 DNA: TGTGCCAGCAGCAGCAGGTTGGCGACAGATACGCAGTATTTT. Translating gives CASSSRLATDTQYF. Full variable domain (rest looked up from reference TRBV25-1 and TRBJ2-3): EADIYQTPRYLVIGTGKKITLECSQTMGHDKMYWYQQDPGMELHLIHYSYGVNSTEKGDLSSESTVSRIRTEHFPLTLESARPSHTSQYLCASSSRLATDTQYFGPGTRLTVL.

The table lists this clone with a few counts. The chain employs TRBV5-1 and TRBJ2-7; 7 bases fit TRBD1. The CDR3 spans 15 residues. Germline V lookup: CDR1 SGHRS, CDR2 YFSETQ. J lost 2 bases, V lost 4 bases, and 9 bases had no gene match. DNA of the CDR3: TGCGCCAGCAGCGTGCGAGGGGGACAGACCTACGAGCAGTACTTC. This gives the protein CASSVRGGQTYEQYF. Full variable domain (remainder filled in from reference TRBV5-1 and TRBJ2-7): KAGVTQTPRYLIKTRGQQVTLSCSPISGHRSVSWYQQTPGQGLQFLFEYFSETQRNKGNFPGRFSGRQFSNSRSEMNVSTLELGDSALYLCASSVRGGQTYEQYFGPGTRLTVT.

J is TRBJ2-1 and V is TRBV25-1; no clear D. The germline V and J ends were trimmed by 2 bases and 4 bases, with 12 bases remaining between them. CDR3 length: 15 amino acids. Germline CDR1 MGHDK, CDR2 SYGVNS. The CDR3 nucleotides are TGTGCCAGCAGTGAAGAAGACATACGGTACAATGAGCAGTTCTTC. This gives the protein CASSEEDIRYNEQFF.

V usage is TRBV30 and J usage is TRBJ1-1; the D gene is possibly TRBD1 (6 bases). V gave up 0 bases and J gave up 6 bases, with 14 bases separating them. The CDR3 length is 14 residues. Germline V gene sequence: CDR1 GTSNPN, CDR2 SVGIG (reference sequence). As DNA, the CDR3 is TGTGCCTGGAGTGTACTCGGGGGGCTCGCTGAAGCTTTCTTT. Translation: CAWSVLGGLAEAFF. Full variable domain (rest looked up from reference TRBV30 and TRBJ1-1): SQTIHQWPATLVQPVGSPLSLECTVEGTSNPNLYWYRQAAGRGLQLLFYSVGIGQISSEVPQNLSASRPQDRQFILSSKKLLLSDSGFYLCAWSVLGGLAEAFFGQGTRLTVV.

CDR3: CASSFSGSITDTQYF. The CDR3 DNA reads TGTGCCAGCAGTTTCTCCGGGTCTATCACAGATACGCAGTATTTT. The chain has TRBV7-9 and TRBJ2-3; no clear D gene. Germline CDR1 and CDR2: SEHNR and FQNEAQ (reference sequence). There are 15 residues in the CDR3. The V end was cut by 6 bases, the J end by 2 bases, with 15 bases between.

The chain recombines TRBV2 with TRBJ2-7; 9 nucleotides agree with TRBD1. The CDR3 consists of 17 residues. The V segment lost 7 bases and the J segment 5 bases; nucleotides outside the gene matches: 18. Germline V lookup: CDR1 SNHLY, CDR2 FYNNEI. CDR3 nucleotide sequence: TGTGCCAGCACTCGACGGGGACAGGGAGGTAGCGGAAACGAGCAGTACTTC. Translating it yields CASTRRGQGGSGNEQYF.

This chain connects TRBV6-5 to TRBJ1-2, with TRBD1 as a possible D gene (6 bases). Germline V gene lookup returns CDR1 MNHEY and CDR2 SVGAGI. The CDR3 is 13 amino acids. V gave up 6 bases and J gave up 1 base, with 9 bases separating them. The CDR3 coding sequence is TGTGCCAGCAGACAGGACAGTAACTATGGCTACACCTTC. Translation gives CASRQDSNYGYTF.

The V and J genes are TRBV10-3 and TRBJ1-1; D is possibly TRBD1 (5 bases). V dropped 3 bases and J dropped 10 bases, with 15 bases sitting between them. Germline lookup yields CDR1 ENHRY and CDR2 SYGVKD. The CDR3 has 13 amino acids. In nucleotides, the CDR3 is TGTGCCATCAGTGATACCGATCAGGGTCGAGCTTTCTTT. It yields the protein CAISDTDQGRAFF.

This clone was counted a few times. This chain links TRBV30 with TRBJ1-5; no reliable D call. Trimming took off 4 bases at V and 0 bases at J, with 16 bases between the two ends. This CDR3 is built from 16 residues. Germline assignment: CDR1 GTSNPN and CDR2 SVGIG (reference sequence). The CDR3 here is CAWTMTRHISNQPQHF. The CDR3 DNA reads TGTGCCTGGACCATGACACGCCATATTAGCAATCAGCCCCAGCATTTT.

V is TRBV7-9 and J is TRBJ2-3; the match to TRBD1 covers 7 bases. J lost 4 bases, V lost 5 bases, and 15 bases had no gene match. The CDR3 spans 17 residues. In germline, CDR1 is SEHNR, CDR2 FQNEAQ (reference sequence). In nucleotides, the CDR3 is TGTGCCAGCAGCCTACGACAGGGAAGGACTTTCGCAGATACGCAGTATTTT. This gives the protein CASSLRQGRTFADTQYF.

The chain employs TRBV2 and TRBJ1-6; 7 bases are shared with TRBD1. Germline-derived CDR1 and CDR2 are SNHLY and FYNNEI. The CDR3 spans 16 residues. V shed 7 bases and J 0 bases; nucleotides not matched to a gene: 6. CDR3 amino acids: CASISDRASYNSPLHF. Written as DNA, the CDR3 is TGTGCCAGCATTAGTGACAGGGCCTCCTATAATTCACCCCTCCACTTT.

The chain combines TRBV4-1 with TRBJ2-7; D is possibly TRBD1 (5 bases). The V end was cut by 2 bases, the J end by 4 bases, with 18 bases between. Germline CDR1 is MGHRA and CDR2 is YSYEKL. CDR3 length: 16 amino acids. The CDR3 DNA sequence: TGCGCCAGCAGCCAACCCGGACGGACAAGGTGGTACGAGCAGTACTTC. Residues: CASSQPGRTRWYEQYF.

The rearrangement uses TRBV4-2 and TRBJ1-5; no clear D gene. In germline, CDR1 is LGHNA, CDR2 YNFKEQ. CDR3 length: 15 amino acids. Trimming left V 0 bases short and J 5 bases short, with 11 bases between. CDR3 sequence reads: CASSQDPGSYQPQHF. In nucleotides, the CDR3 is TGTGCCAGCAGCCAAGACCCAGGAAGTTATCAGCCCCAGCATTTT.

The genes are TRBV10-3 and TRBJ2-7; D is perhaps TRBD2 (5 bases). The ends were cut back, 7 bases at V and 3 bases at J, with 10 bases in the middle. From germline, CDR1 is ENHRY and CDR2 SYGVKD. This CDR3 has 12 amino acids. This CDR3 is CAITDSDYEQYF. The DNA of the CDR3 is TGTGCCATCACGGACTCCGACTACGAGCAGTACTTC.

This sequence joins TRBV6-5 and TRBJ2-1, with TRBD2 as a possible D gene (6 bases). V was trimmed by 0 bases and J by 13 bases, leaving 22 bases between them. The CDR3 loop spans 16 amino acids. Germline CDR1 reads MNHEY; CDR2 reads SVGAGI. CDR3 sequence (DNA): TGTGCCAGCAGTTACTCCGCTCGGAGAGTAGCGGAGCCTCAGTTCTTC. As protein: CASSYSARRVAEPQFF.

This chain joins TRBV7-2 and TRBJ2-2; 9 nucleotides match TRBD1. CDR1 SGHTA and CDR2 FQGNSA come from the germline V gene. Trimming removed 6 bases from V and 7 bases from J; junction bases left unmatched: 9. The CDR3 loop spans 15 amino acids. The CDR3 DNA sequence: TGTGCCAGCAGGCCTACAGGGGGCTTTATCGGGGAGCTGTTTTTT. Encoded protein: CASRPTGGFIGELFF.

J is TRBJ2-5 and V is TRBV7-6, with 11 bases that match TRBD2. The V gene's germline CDR1 is SGHVS and CDR2 FNYEAQ. The CDR3 is 15 amino acids. V lost 4 bases to trimming and J lost 1 base; unmatched junction nucleotides: 2. This CDR3 is CASSSTSGVQETQYF. As DNA, the CDR3 is TGTGCCAGCAGCTCGACTAGCGGGGTCCAAGAGACCCAGTACTTC.

The gene calls are TRBV5-6 and TRBJ1-2, with 8 bases that match TRBD1. This CDR3 contains 14 residues. V shed 4 bases and J 8 bases; nucleotides not matched to a gene: 10. Germline CDR1 and CDR2: SGHDT and YYEEEE. The DNA of the CDR3 is TGTGCCAGCAGCCGCCCAGGGGGCGCGGGGGGCTACACCTTC. This sequence encodes CASSRPGGAGGYTF.

The V gene is TRBV7-6, the J gene TRBJ2-7; tentatively, D is TRBD2 (5 bases). Trimming removed 1 base at V and 3 bases at J, with 13 bases between. The CDR3 has 15 residues. Germline V gene sequence: CDR1 SGHVS, CDR2 FNYEAQ. This CDR3 reads CASSLGGLGDYEQYF. CDR3 bases: TGTGCCAGCAGCTTAGGGGGTCTCGGGGACTACGAGCAGTACTTC.

The chain recombines TRBV7-2 with TRBJ1-1; D remains unclear. V lost 4 bases and J lost 4, with 10 bases in between. The germline V gene encodes CDR1 SGHTA and CDR2 FQGNSA. CDR3 length equals 13 residues. The CDR3, as DNA: TGTGCCAGCAGCTATACTGTTGGCACTGAAGCTTTCTTT. The encoded protein is CASSYTVGTEAFF.

Only one count was recorded for this clone. The CDR3 region is CASSHLGGESTDTQYF. In nucleotides, the CDR3 is TGTGCCAGCAGCCACCTAGGGGGGGAAAGCACAGATACGCAGTATTTT. This chain uses TRBV14 with TRBJ2-3, with D possibly TRBD2 on 7 matching bases. Germline assignment: CDR1 SGHDN and CDR2 FVKESK. This CDR3 has 16 residues. V lost 3 bases and J lost 0, with 13 bases in between.

CDR3 loop: CASSYSELATNIQYF. CDR3 in DNA: TGTGCCAGCAGTTACTCGGAGCTCGCTACAAACATTCAGTACTTC. V usage is TRBV6-5 and J usage is TRBJ2-4; D not certain. CDR3 length: 15 residues. With 0 bases removed from V and 6 bases from J, the gap between germline ends came to 12 bases. Germline V gives CDR1 MNHEY, CDR2 SVGAGI.